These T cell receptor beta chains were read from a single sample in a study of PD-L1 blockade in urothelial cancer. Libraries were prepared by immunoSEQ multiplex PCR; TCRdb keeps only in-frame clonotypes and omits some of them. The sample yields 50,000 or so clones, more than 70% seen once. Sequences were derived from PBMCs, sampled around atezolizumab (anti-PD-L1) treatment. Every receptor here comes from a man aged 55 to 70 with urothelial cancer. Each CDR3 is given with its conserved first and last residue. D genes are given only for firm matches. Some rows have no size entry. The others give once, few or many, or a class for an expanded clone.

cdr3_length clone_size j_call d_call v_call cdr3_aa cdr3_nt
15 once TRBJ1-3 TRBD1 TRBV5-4 CASSSPTGTGNTIYF TGTGCCAGCAGCTCTCCGACAGGGACTGGAAACACCATATATTTT
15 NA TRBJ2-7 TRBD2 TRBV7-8 CASSLATSGSYEQYF TGTGCCAGCAGCTTAGCGACTAGCGGGAGCTACGAGCAGTACTTC
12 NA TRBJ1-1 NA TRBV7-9 CASSFTGTEAFF TGTGCCAGCAGTTTCACAGGCACTGAAGCTTTCTTT
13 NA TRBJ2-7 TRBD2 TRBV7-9 CASSPGGGTEQYF TGTGCCAGCAGCCCCGGGGGGGGGACCGAGCAGTACTTC
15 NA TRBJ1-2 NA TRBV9 CASSVGTASNYGYTF TGTGCCAGCAGCGTAGGAACAGCCTCCAACTATGGCTACACCTTC
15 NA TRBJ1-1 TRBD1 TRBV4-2 CASSPPGTGETEAFF TGTGCCAGCAGCCCTCCCGGGACAGGGGAAACTGAAGCTTTCTTT
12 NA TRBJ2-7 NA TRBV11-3 CASSFLSGEQYF TGTGCCAGCAGCTTTCTGTCGGGGGAGCAGTACTTC
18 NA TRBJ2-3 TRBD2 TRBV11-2 CASRPTSGSGVSTDTQYF TGTGCCAGCAGACCAACTAGCGGGAGCGGGGTTAGCACAGATACGCAGTATTTT
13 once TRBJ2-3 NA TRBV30 CAWSGGFADTQYF TGTGCCTGGAGTGGCGGTTTCGCGGATACGCAGTATTTT
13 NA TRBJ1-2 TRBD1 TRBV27 CASGQGALGGYTF TGTGCCAGCGGACAGGGGGCGCTGGGTGGCTACACCTTC
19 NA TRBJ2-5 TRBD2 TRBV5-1 CASSLAVKRGATGQETQYF TGCGCCAGCAGCTTGGCGGTCAAGCGGGGGGCGACCGGCCAAGAGACCCAGTACTTC
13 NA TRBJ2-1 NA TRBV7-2 CASSLVSSNEQFF TGTGCCAGCAGCTTAGTATCCAGCAATGAGCAGTTCTTC
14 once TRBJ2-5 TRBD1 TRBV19 CASSRQGVQETQYF TGTGCCAGTAGTAGACAGGGGGTTCAAGAGACCCAGTACTTC
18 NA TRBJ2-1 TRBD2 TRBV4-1 CASSHPPKGTTVVHEQFF TGCGCCAGCAGCCACCCCCCGAAGGGGACTACAGTAGTCCATGAGCAGTTCTTC
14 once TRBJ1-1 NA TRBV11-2 CASSTQGGGTEAFF TGTGCCAGCAGCACTCAGGGAGGAGGCACTGAAGCTTTCTTT
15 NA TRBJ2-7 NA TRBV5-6 CASSLVGTKTYEQYF TGTGCCAGCAGCTTGGTTGGGACAAAGACCTACGAGCAGTACTTC
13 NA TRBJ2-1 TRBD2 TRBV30 CASLDSGTLEQFF TGTGCCTCCCTGGATAGCGGGACATTGGAGCAGTTCTTC
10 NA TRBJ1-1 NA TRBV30 CAWRGGKAFF TGTGCCTGGAGGGGGGGGAAAGCTTTCTTT
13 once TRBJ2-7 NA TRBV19 CASSIEESYEQYF TGTGCCAGTAGTATAGAAGAGTCCTACGAGCAGTACTTC
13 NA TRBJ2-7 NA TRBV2 CASSEGRLEETDF TGTGCCAGCAGTGAAGGTCGTCTAGAGGAAACCGACTTC
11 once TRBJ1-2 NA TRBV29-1 CSVGAIKGYTF TGCAGCGTTGGGGCCATAAAAGGCTACACCTTC
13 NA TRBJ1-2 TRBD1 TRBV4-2 CASSHRGKYGYTF TGTGCCAGCAGCCACAGGGGGAAGTATGGCTACACCTTC
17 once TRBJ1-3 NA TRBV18 CASSPLMGGASGNTIYF TGTGCCAGCTCACCCTTAATGGGGGGAGCTTCTGGAAACACCATATATTTT
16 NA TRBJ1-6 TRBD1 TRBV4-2 CASSQDTGVDNSPLHF TGTGCCAGCAGCCAAGATACAGGGGTAGATAATTCACCCCTCCACTTT
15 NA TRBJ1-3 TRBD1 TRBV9 CASSGGTGLGNTIYF TGTGCCAGCAGCGGAGGGACAGGGTTAGGAAACACCATATATTTT
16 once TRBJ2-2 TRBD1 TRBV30 CAWSSRTGFNTGELFF TGTGCCTGGAGTTCCCGGACAGGGTTTAACACCGGGGAGCTGTTTTTT
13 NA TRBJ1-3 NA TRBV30 CAWSVGPSNTIYF TGTGCCTGGAGTGTAGGTCCTAGTAACACCATATATTTT
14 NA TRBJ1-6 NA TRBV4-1 CASSQREANSPLHF TGCGCCAGCAGCCAACGGGAGGCTAATTCACCCCTCCACTTT
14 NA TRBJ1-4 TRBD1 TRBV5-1 CASSPQGANEKLFF TGCGCCAGCAGCCCCCAGGGGGCAAATGAAAAACTGTTTTTT
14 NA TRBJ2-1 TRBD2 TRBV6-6 CASSYPGLVNEQFF TGTGCCAGCAGTTACCCAGGACTAGTTAATGAGCAGTTCTTC
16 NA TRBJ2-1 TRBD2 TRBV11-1 CASSFPAGGLYNEQFF TGTGCCAGCAGCTTCCCAGCGGGGGGGCTATACAATGAGCAGTTCTTC
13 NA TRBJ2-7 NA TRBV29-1 CSVRVGALYEQYF TGCAGCGTGAGAGTTGGGGCCCTCTACGAGCAGTACTTC
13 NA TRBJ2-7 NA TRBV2 CASSGGSSYEQYF TGTGCCAGCAGCGGGGGAAGCTCCTACGAGCAGTACTTC
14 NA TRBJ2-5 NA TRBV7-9 CASSREELAETQYF TGTGCCAGCAGCCGTGAGGAGCTAGCTGAGACCCAGTACTTC
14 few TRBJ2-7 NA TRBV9 CASSLRDFSYEQYF TGTGCCAGCAGCCTTCGGGACTTCTCCTACGAGCAGTACTTC
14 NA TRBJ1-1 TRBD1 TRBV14 CASPKRQGDTEAFF TGTGCCAGCCCCAAGAGACAGGGAGACACTGAAGCTTTCTTT
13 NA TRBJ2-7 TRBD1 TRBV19 CASSTGQQYEQYF TGTGCCAGTAGCACGGGACAGCAATACGAGCAGTACTTC
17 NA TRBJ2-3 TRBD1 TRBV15 CATSRELTGGRADTQYF TGTGCCACCAGCAGAGAACTGACAGGGGGCAGGGCAGATACGCAGTATTTT
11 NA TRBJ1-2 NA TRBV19 CASRDNYGYTF TGTGCCAGCCGGGATAACTATGGCTACACCTTC
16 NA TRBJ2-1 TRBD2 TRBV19 CASSMRGRNSYNEQFF TGTGCCAGTAGTATGCGGGGGAGGAACTCCTACAATGAGCAGTTCTTC
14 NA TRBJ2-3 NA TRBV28 CASSFVQGKDTQYF TGTGCCAGCAGTTTTGTTCAGGGTAAAGATACGCAGTATTTT
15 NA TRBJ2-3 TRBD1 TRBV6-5 CASSPPRGRTDTQYF TGTGCCAGCAGTCCGCCGAGGGGGCGAACAGATACGCAGTATTTT
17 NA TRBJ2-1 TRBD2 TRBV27 CASSLIPSGSPYNEQFF TGTGCCAGCAGTTTAATTCCTAGCGGAAGCCCTTACAATGAGCAGTTCTTC
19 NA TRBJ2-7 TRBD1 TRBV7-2 CASSLGGSRGQANSYEQYF TGTGCCAGCAGCTTAGGGGGGTCCCGGGGACAGGCAAACTCCTACGAGCAGTACTTC
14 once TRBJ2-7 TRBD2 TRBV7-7 CASSPGRSSYEQYF TGTGCTAGCAGCCCCGGGAGGAGCTCCTACGAGCAGTACTTC
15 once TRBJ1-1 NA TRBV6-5 CASSYIRERDTEAFF TGTGCCAGCAGTTACATTAGGGAGAGGGACACTGAAGCTTTCTTT
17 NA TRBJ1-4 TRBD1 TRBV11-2 CASRKQGWGATNEKLFF TGTGCCAGCAGAAAACAGGGGTGGGGTGCAACTAATGAAAAACTGTTTTTT
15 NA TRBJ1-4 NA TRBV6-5 CASSQYQGPDEKLFF TGTGCCAGCAGCCAATATCAGGGGCCTGATGAAAAACTGTTTTTT
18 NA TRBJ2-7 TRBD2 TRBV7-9 CASSSRRLAGGFSYEQYF TGTGCCAGCAGCTCGAGAAGGTTGGCGGGGGGTTTCTCCTACGAGCAGTACTTC
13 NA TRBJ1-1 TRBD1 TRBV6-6 CASTTGAKGEAFF TGTGCCAGCACTACAGGGGCAAAGGGTGAAGCTTTCTTT
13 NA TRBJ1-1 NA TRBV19 CASSPDLNTEAFF TGTGCCAGTAGTCCGGACTTAAACACTGAAGCTTTCTTT
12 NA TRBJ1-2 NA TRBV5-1 CASSSVNYGYTF TGCGCCAGCAGTTCAGTCAACTATGGCTACACCTTC
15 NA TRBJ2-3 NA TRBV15 CATSLTPTRTDTQYF TGTGCCACCAGTTTAACGCCCACACGCACAGATACGCAGTATTTT